The 20 T cell receptor beta chains listed next were all sequenced from one sample in a study of shared clonotypes between healthy human individuals. Produced via immunoSEQ multiplex PCR; TCRdb's table is partial and in-frame only. The table records around 2,000,000 clones, 90% to 95% of them present only once. Sequencing was done on a sample of naive CD4+ T cells sorted from blood. This sample's subset: CD45RA+ positively selected. These receptors originate from a man between 18 and 29 years old in good health.

This clone was observed once. Here the CDR3 reads CASSTRPADTQYF. CDR3 coding DNA: TGTGCCAGCAGTACCCGTCCCGCCGATACGCAGTATTTT. This sequence joins TRBV28 and TRBJ2-3; unclear D gene. CDR3 length: 13 amino acids. The V end lost 5 bases, the J end lost 6 bases, and 12 bases lay between the germline ends. Per germline, CDR1 MDHEN and CDR2 SYDVKM.

This sequence joins TRBV5-6 and TRBJ1-6; 10 bases agree with TRBD1. CDR3 length equals 16 residues. Germline V gives CDR1 SGHDT, CDR2 YYEEEE. J lost 7 bases, V lost 0 bases, and 4 bases had no gene match. The CDR3 DNA reads TGTGCCAGCAGCTTGGCCGTGGGACAGGGGAATTCACCCCTCCACTTT. Amino acids: CASSLAVGQGNSPLHF.

J is TRBJ1-2 and V is TRBV5-6; no clear D gene. V dropped 4 bases and J dropped 4 bases, with 8 bases sitting between them. Germline CDR1 reads SGHDT; CDR2 reads YYEEEE. This CDR3 contains 12 residues. The CDR3, as DNA: TGTGCCAGCAGCACAACAAGCTATGGCTACACCTTC. Translated: CASSTTSYGYTF.

This chain links TRBV30 with TRBJ2-7; 8 positions match TRBD2. The trim removed 0 bases at V and 3 bases at J, leaving 7 bases unmatched. The CDR3 is 15 amino acids. The V gene's germline CDR1 is GTSNPN and CDR2 SVGIG (reference sequence). As DNA, the CDR3 is TGTGCCTGGAGTGTTGGCTCCGGGAGGGTCTACGAGCAGTACTTC. Its translation is CAWSVGSGRVYEQYF.

This sequence joins TRBV9 and TRBJ2-7; 7 nucleotides agree with TRBD1. The V segment lost 0 bases and the J segment 5 bases; nucleotides outside the gene matches: 5. The germline CDR1 and CDR2 sequences are SGDLS and YYNGEE. CDR3 length: 14 amino acids. CDR3 coding DNA: TGTGCCAGCAGCGTAGATCGGGACAGTAACGAGCAGTACTTC. It translates to CASSVDRDSNEQYF. Based on the CDR3 plus reference TRBV9 and TRBJ2-7, the full variable domain is DSGVTQTPKHLITATGQRVTLRCSPRSGDLSVYWYQQSLDQGLQFLIQYYNGEERAKGNILERFSAQQFPDLHSELNLSSLELGDSALYFCASSVDRDSNEQYFGPGTRLTVT.

This sequence joins TRBV5-4 and TRBJ2-1; D remains unclear. This CDR3 spans 14 amino acids. V was trimmed by 2 bases and J by 5 bases, leaving 11 bases between them. Germline CDR1 and CDR2: SGHNT and YYREEE (reference sequence). This chain's CDR3 is CASSFSWRNNEQFF. The CDR3 DNA sequence: TGTGCCAGCAGCTTTTCGTGGCGGAACAATGAGCAGTTCTTC.

The chain couples TRBV7-8 to TRBJ2-7; 8 bases fit TRBD2. The CDR3 is made up of 15 amino acids. Germline V lookup: CDR1 SGHVS, CDR2 FQNEAQ. V dropped 5 bases and J dropped 5; count of bases not matched to a gene: 11. The CDR3: CASSKPGLERHEQYF. CDR3 nucleotides: TGTGCCAGCAGCAAGCCGGGACTAGAAAGGCACGAGCAGTACTTC.

CDR3 DNA: TGTGCCTGGAGTGTAGTTCGTACTAGCGGTAGCACAGATACGCAGTATTTT. It yields the protein CAWSVVRTSGSTDTQYF. The chain joins TRBV30 to TRBJ2-3; 8 nucleotides match TRBD2. The germline CDR1 and CDR2 sequences are GTSNPN and SVGIG (reference sequence). The CDR3 spans 17 residues. Losses at the gene ends were 0 bases for V and 0 bases for J; bases not matched to a gene: 8.

The sample holds one count of this clone. The J gene is TRBJ2-7, the V gene TRBV7-9; the D call may be TRBD1 or TRBD2 (6 bases each). Trimming pared 4 bases from V and 6 bases from J, leaving 10 bases between. The CDR3 length is 12 residues. The germline gives CDR1 SEHNR, CDR2 FQNEAQ (reference sequence). The CDR3, as DNA: TGTGCCAGCAGCTACGGAGGGGGCGAGCAGTACTTC. Its translation: CASSYGGGEQYF. The complete variable domain, with remaining parts taken from reference TRBV7-9 and TRBJ2-7, reads DTGVSQNPRHKITKRGQNVTFRCDPISEHNRLYWYRQTLGQGPEFLTYFQNEAQLEKSRLLSDRFSAERPKGSFSTLEIQRTEQGDSAMYLCASSYGGGEQYFGPGTRLTVT.

CDR3 nucleotide sequence: TGTGCCAGCAGCTTAGCAGTTCTCAGGTCGGGGACCCAGTACTTC. Residues: CASSLAVLRSGTQYF. The gene calls are TRBV11-3 and TRBJ2-5, with D uncertain. This CDR3 contains 15 residues. The V end was cut by 1 base, the J end by 7 bases, with 16 bases between. Germline CDR1 and CDR2: SGHNT and YENEEA.

The CDR3 reads CAISAVGPLNTGELFF. The CDR3 DNA reads as TGTGCCATCAGTGCGGTCGGACCCCTTAACACCGGGGAGCTGTTTTTT. The chain recombines TRBV10-3 with TRBJ2-2; no clear D. Trimming removed 4 bases from V and 2 bases from J, with 14 bases in between. The germline V gene encodes CDR1 ENHRY and CDR2 SYGVKD. The CDR3 spans 16 residues.

Details on this clone: Germline and junction disagree at one end, which may indicate a read error. The CDR3 DNA reads as TGCGGCGTCGATATGGGGTCGACTTTGAGGCTGGAGACCCAGTACTTC. It codes for CGVDMGSTLRLETQYF. The chain is built from TRBV29-1 and TRBJ2-5; D not resolved. This CDR3 has 16 amino acids. CDR1 is SQVTM and CDR2 is ANQGSEA in the germline V gene.

This clone was recorded once. The chain is built from TRBV7-8 and TRBJ1-1; 9 bases map to TRBD1. Trimming cost V 5 bases and J 4 bases; bases outside gene matches: 8. CDR1 SGHVS and CDR2 FQNEAQ come from the germline V gene. The CDR3 has 15 amino acids. CDR3 amino acids: CASSPRQGVGTEAFF. The CDR3 DNA sequence: TGTGCCAGCAGCCCGCGACAGGGGGTGGGCACTGAAGCTTTCTTT. The entire variable domain, with the rest obtained from reference TRBV7-8 and TRBJ1-1, is as follows: GAGVSQSPRYKVAKRGQDVALRCDPISGHVSLFWYQQALGQGPEFLTYFQNEAQLDKSGLPSDRFFAERPEGSVSTLKIQRTQQEDSAVYLCASSPRQGVGTEAFFGQGTRLTVV.

This chain connects TRBV4-1 to TRBJ2-1; 8 bases are a match to TRBD1. Germline CDR1 reads MGHRA; CDR2 reads YSYEKL. The trim removed 1 base at V and 6 bases at J, leaving 5 bases unmatched. The CDR3 consists of 15 residues. CDR3 nucleotide sequence: TGCGCCAGCAGCCAAGGGACAGGGAGTAGCAATGAGCAGTTCTTC. The encoded protein is CASSQGTGSSNEQFF.

V usage is TRBV28 and J usage is TRBJ1-2; 7 bases are shared with TRBD1. Germline V lookup: CDR1 MDHEN, CDR2 SYDVKM. The CDR3 runs to 11 residues. Unmatched junction bases numbered 5, after V lost 4 bases and J lost 12 bases. CDR3 DNA: TGTGCCAGCAGTTACAGGGGAAAGGACACCTTC. Its translation: CASSYRGKDTF.

This rearrangement joins TRBV10-3 to TRBJ2-7; perhaps D is TRBD1 or TRBD2 (7 bases each). The CDR3 is 14 residues long. The V gene lost 4 bases and the J gene lost 2 bases, with 12 bases spanning the gap. Germline V lookup: CDR1 ENHRY, CDR2 SYGVKD. The CDR3 is CAISGGGQTYEQYF. DNA for the CDR3: TGTGCCATCAGTGGGGGGGGACAGACCTACGAGCAGTACTTC.

A remark on this clone: The junction differs from germline at one of its ends, possibly a read error. This chain joins TRBV5-1 and TRBJ2-4; 11 positions match TRBD1. The CDR3 consists of 13 residues. The germline V gene encodes CDR1 SGHRS and CDR2 YFSETQ. Here the CDR3 reads CASSVNLGQGVVF. CDR3 DNA sequence: TGCGCCAGCAGCGTAAACCTGGGACAGGGGGTGGTCTTC.

As concerns this clone: Other nucleotide sequences from this sample produce the same CDR3. The chain couples TRBV18 to TRBJ2-7; TRBD1 matches at 10 bases. CDR3 size: 14 residues. Unmatched junction bases numbered 3, after V lost 6 bases and J lost 1 base. Germline CDR1 is KGHSH and CDR2 is LQKENI. The DNA of the CDR3 is TGTGCCAGCTCGCGGGACAGGGGTTCCTACGAGCAGTACTTC. The encoded protein is CASSRDRGSYEQYF.

The V and J genes are TRBV30 and TRBJ1-3; D is perhaps TRBD1 (6 bases). Trimming removed 4 bases from V and 5 bases from J, with 12 bases in between. The CDR3 has 13 amino acids. The V gene's germline CDR1 is GTSNPN and CDR2 SVGIG (reference sequence). CDR3 DNA: TGTGCCTGGACCGACCAGGGGCGAAACACCATATATTTT. Its protein product is CAWTDQGRNTIYF.

The chain has TRBV4-1 and TRBJ2-1, with 7 nucleotides matching TRBD2. The CDR3 length is 15 residues. Per germline, CDR1 MGHRA and CDR2 YSYEKL. V lost 0 bases, J lost 6 bases, and 5 bases stayed unmatched. The CDR3 sequence: CASSQDQVAGNEQFF. The CDR3 bases are TGCGCCAGCAGCCAAGATCAAGTAGCGGGCAATGAGCAGTTCTTC.